This entry concerns a single T cell receptor beta chain. These data come from a study of shared clonotypes between healthy human individuals. In the naive CD8 group, cells lacked CD45RO and were positively selected for CCR7, so terminally differentiated effector memory CD45RA+ cells were left out. This CDR3 is built from 14 residues. Germline assignment: CDR1 MGHDK and CDR2 SYGVNS. The germline V and J ends were trimmed by 4 bases and 3 bases, with 13 bases remaining between them. The test was conducted at deep level. Only in-frame clones appear in the TCRdb table, and some are missing; sequencing was by immunoSEQ multiplex PCR. The table has about 2.1 million clones, roughly 95% seen once; the top ten hold approximately 1.6%.

Specimen: naive CD8+ T cells from PBMCs. The TCR was taken from a man between 18 and 35 years old in good health. Some clones in this sample may be carry-over from other donors' samples. This rearrangement joins TRBV25-1 to TRBJ2-7; unclear D gene. The CDR3 loop reads CASSALRWGYEQYF. CDR3 DNA: TGTGCCAGCAGTGCCCTGAGGTGGGGCTACGAGCAGTACTTC.